The rows below give T cell receptor beta chains drawn from one sample of a study of T-cell memory formation after mild COVID-19. TCRdb fed the 5' RACE reads into MiXCR, producing one record per CDR3 protein. Among around 130,000 distinct CDR3 sequences listed, about 17% were seen once. Sequenced sample: PBMCs or a T cell subset sorted from them (not recorded which). These receptors all stem from a young man who had mild COVID-19 (a few samples of this study predate the infection). Cell type and time point are not known. The CDR3 runs from the conserved cysteine through the conserved F or W. The D gene is left open where the match is weak. Not all rows give a size; the values are once, few, many and, for expanded clones, a class.

CDR3nt,CDR3aa,d_gene,v_gene,abundance,j_gene
TGTGCCAGCAGCCCTGACCCCTCAGCCAAAAACATTCAGTACTTC,CASSPDPSAKNIQYF,NA,TRBV6-2/TRBV6-3,many,TRBJ2-4
TGTGCCAGCAGCTTTAGCGGGGCCAGACCTACTAGCACAGATACGCAGTATTTT,CASSFSGARPTSTDTQYF,TRBD2,TRBV11-2,few,TRBJ2-3
TGTGCCAGCAGTTTTCAGCGGGGGCTGGGAAATGAGCAGTTCTTC,CASSFQRGLGNEQFF,TRBD2,TRBV27,few,TRBJ2-1
TGTGCCAGCAGCCTCACACGGGGGGACACCTACGAGCAGTACTTC,CASSLTRGDTYEQYF,NA,TRBV7-9,NA,TRBJ2-7
TGTGCCAGCTCACCACCGCCCCCGCAGCCCCAGCATTTT,CASSPPPPQPQHF,NA,TRBV18,few,TRBJ1-5
TGTGCCAGCTTCAGAACTAGCGGGGGCAGAGAGACCCAGTACTTC,CASFRTSGGRETQYF,TRBD2,TRBV6-1,NA,TRBJ2-5
TGTGCCAGCAGTAATGCCGGGAGGTGGTATGGCTACACCTTC,CASSNAGRWYGYTF,NA,TRBV6-5,NA,TRBJ1-2
TGTGCCAGCAGTTATTCGGGAAACTTAGCGGGGGGATACAATGAGCAGTTCTTC,CASSYSGNLAGGYNEQFF,TRBD2,TRBV6-5,NA,TRBJ2-1
TGTGCCAGCAGCTTCGGAACGTCGCAAGAGACCCAGTACTTC,CASSFGTSQETQYF,NA,TRBV5-6,many,TRBJ2-5
TGTGCCAGCAGCTTAGCCGGAGGGGGGCCCTACGAGCAGTACTTC,CASSLAGGGPYEQYF,NA,TRBV7-8,few,TRBJ2-7
TGTGCCAGCAGCACCGAGGGCAGGGGTAATGAAAAACTGTTTTTT,CASSTEGRGNEKLFF,NA,TRBV6-5,NA,TRBJ1-4
TGTGCCAGCAGCAACAGGGGGGCGGATGGCTACACCTTC,CASSNRGADGYTF,TRBD1,TRBV11-2,few,TRBJ1-2
TGCAGCGCGATGACCCCCGGGGCCAACGTCCTGACTTTC,CSAMTPGANVLTF,NA,TRBV29-1,NA,TRBJ2-6
TGCGCCAGCAGCTCCGGGACAGGGGGCAATTCGATAGAGACCCAGTACTTC,CASSSGTGGNSIETQYF,TRBD1,TRBV5-1,NA,TRBJ2-5
TGTGCCAGCAGCCAAGAGTGGGCTAGCGGCCGCACAGATACGCAGTATTTT,CASSQEWASGRTDTQYF,TRBD2,TRBV3-1,few,TRBJ2-3
TGTGCCAGCAGTCCCACGGGACGAGAGGGTACGCAGTATTTT,CASSPTGREGTQYF,NA,TRBV27,NA,TRBJ2-3
TGCAGCCATCGGACTAGTGTGGAGACCCAGTACTTC,CSHRTSVETQYF,TRBD2,TRBV29-1,NA,TRBJ2-5
TGTGCCAGCAGTTGGGGACGGAACAATGAGCAGTTCTTC,CASSWGRNNEQFF,NA,TRBV12-3/TRBV12-4,many,TRBJ2-1
TGTGCCAGCAGCTTAGGTAACATGGATGAGCAGTTCTTC,CASSLGNMDEQFF,NA,TRBV7-6,few,TRBJ2-1
TGTGCCAGCAGCTTCGGGACTAGCGTCTTGATCTCCCAGTTCTTC,CASSFGTSVLISQFF,TRBD2,TRBV7-8,NA,TRBJ2-1
TGTGCCAGCGATGCCGGGCCCTATTCCACCGGGGAGCTGTTTTTT,CASDAGPYSTGELFF,NA,TRBV12-3/TRBV12-4,many,TRBJ2-2
TGTGCCAGCAGTTGGACGGAACATCAGCCCCAGCATTTT,CASSWTEHQPQHF,NA,TRBV6-2/TRBV6-3,NA,TRBJ1-5
TGCAGTCCCACCCAGGACACTGAAGCTTTCTTT,CSPTQDTEAFF,NA,TRBV20-1,few,TRBJ1-1
TGTGCCAGCACCCCCGTACAGTTCCAAGAGACCCAGTACTTC,CASTPVQFQETQYF,NA,TRBV12-3/TRBV12-4,few,TRBJ2-5
TGTGCCAGCAGCCCTGAATGGTGGGGGACTGACACTGAAGCTTTCTTT,CASSPEWWGTDTEAFF,NA,TRBV5-4,NA,TRBJ1-1